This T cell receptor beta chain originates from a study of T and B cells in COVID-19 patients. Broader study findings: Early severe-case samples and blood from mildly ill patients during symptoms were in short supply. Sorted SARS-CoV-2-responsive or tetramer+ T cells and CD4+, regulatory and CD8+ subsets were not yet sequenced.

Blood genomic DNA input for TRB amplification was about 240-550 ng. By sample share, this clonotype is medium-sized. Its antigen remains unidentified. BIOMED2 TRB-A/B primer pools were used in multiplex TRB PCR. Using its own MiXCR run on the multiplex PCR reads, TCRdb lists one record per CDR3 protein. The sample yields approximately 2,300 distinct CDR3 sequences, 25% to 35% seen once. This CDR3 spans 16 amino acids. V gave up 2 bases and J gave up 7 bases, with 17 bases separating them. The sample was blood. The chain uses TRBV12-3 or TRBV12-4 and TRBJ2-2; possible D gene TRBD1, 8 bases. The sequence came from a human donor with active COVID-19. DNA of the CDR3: TGTGCCAGCAGTTTACCTTCACAGGGGGGGGTCGGGGAGCTGTTTTTT. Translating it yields CASSLPSQGGVGELFF.